The rows below give T cell receptor beta chains drawn from one sample of a study of T-cell reconstitution after alpha-beta-depleted transplantation in children. TCRdb recomputed calls from the PCR reads with MiXCR, one row per CDR3 protein. The sample has 350,000 to 400,000 distinct CDR3 sequences, 10% to 15% seen once. Sequencing was performed on PBMCs, taken from the stem cell graft. These receptors were collected from a human donor who donated a stem cell graft to a child with Fanconi anemia. The CDR3 runs from the conserved cysteine through the conserved F or W. A D gene is named only where the DNA matches it firmly. The size field is filled for only some rows; it gives once, few, many or a size class.

v_gene: TRBV7-8
j_gene: TRBJ1-2
d_gene: .
abundance: .
len: 13
CDR3nt: TGTGCCAGCAGCTCCGACGGAAGGGGCTTCTACACCTTC
CDR3aa: CASSSDGRGFYTF

v_gene: TRBV12-3/TRBV12-4
j_gene: TRBJ2-3
d_gene: .
abundance: .
len: 12
CDR3nt: TGTGCCAGCAGTTTATTCGACTCCACGCAGTATTTT
CDR3aa: CASSLFDSTQYF

v_gene: TRBV5-4
j_gene: TRBJ2-5
d_gene: TRBD1
abundance: few
len: 16
CDR3nt: TGTGCCAGCAGCTTGGGCCCACCTACAGGGGTAGAGACCCAGTACTTC
CDR3aa: CASSLGPPTGVETQYF

v_gene: TRBV9
j_gene: TRBJ2-3
d_gene: .
abundance: many
len: 15
CDR3nt: TGTGCCAGCAGCGTAGGGCAGGGCGGGACAGATACGCAGTATTTT
CDR3aa: CASSVGQGGTDTQYF

v_gene: TRBV20-1
j_gene: TRBJ2-5
d_gene: .
abundance: .
len: 14
CDR3nt: TGCAGTGCCGTCCATACAAGCCCCGGTGAGACCCAGTACTTC
CDR3aa: CSAVHTSPGETQYF

v_gene: TRBV6-2/TRBV6-3
j_gene: TRBJ2-1
d_gene: .
abundance: many
len: 16
CDR3nt: TGTGCCAGCAGTTACTCGGAGGGTCACTCCTACAATGAGCAGTTCTTC
CDR3aa: CASSYSEGHSYNEQFF

v_gene: TRBV5-1
j_gene: TRBJ2-1
d_gene: TRBD1
abundance: .
len: 16
CDR3nt: TGCGCCAGCAGCCCCGAAGTGACAGGGCGCTACAATGAGCAGTTCTTC
CDR3aa: CASSPEVTGRYNEQFF

v_gene: TRBV25-1
j_gene: TRBJ1-4
d_gene: .
abundance: .
len: 14
CDR3nt: TGTGCCAGCAGTGAAGTTAGGACTAATGAAAAACTGTTTTTT
CDR3aa: CASSEVRTNEKLFF

v_gene: TRBV6-2/TRBV6-3
j_gene: TRBJ1-2
d_gene: TRBD1
abundance: many
len: 16
CDR3nt: TGTGCCAGCAGTTACTCCGGAGGACAGGGGTTCTATGGCTACACCTTC
CDR3aa: CASSYSGGQGFYGYTF

v_gene: TRBV20-1
j_gene: TRBJ2-3
d_gene: TRBD2
abundance: .
len: 16
CDR3nt: TGCAGTGCCCAATCCCGACTAGCGGGGGGTACAGATACGCAGTATTTT
CDR3aa: CSAQSRLAGGTDTQYF

v_gene: TRBV5-1
j_gene: TRBJ2-4
d_gene: TRBD2
abundance: few
len: 16
CDR3nt: TGCGCCAGCAGCTCCGGGGGGGCGACGGCCAAAAACATTCAGTACTTC
CDR3aa: CASSSGGATAKNIQYF

v_gene: TRBV11-1
j_gene: TRBJ1-2
d_gene: .
abundance: few
len: 19
CDR3nt: TGTGCCAGCAGCTCCCGGCGGAGAGGGCAAACCTCCCCTTGGGATGGCTACACCTTC
CDR3aa: CASSSRRRGQTSPWDGYTF

v_gene: TRBV29-1
j_gene: TRBJ2-3
d_gene: .
abundance: many
len: 12
CDR3nt: TGCAGCGTTGAGGACAGTACAGATACGCAGTATTTT
CDR3aa: CSVEDSTDTQYF

v_gene: TRBV12-3/TRBV12-4
j_gene: TRBJ1-6
d_gene: .
abundance: .
len: 14
CDR3nt: TGTGCCAGCAGTTTAGATACGGGGCAATCACCCCTCCACTTT
CDR3aa: CASSLDTGQSPLHF

v_gene: TRBV7-8
j_gene: TRBJ2-5
d_gene: .
abundance: few
len: 14
CDR3nt: TGTGCCAGCAGCTCGAGACAGCGAGGGGAGACCCAGTACTTC
CDR3aa: CASSSRQRGETQYF

v_gene: TRBV7-8
j_gene: TRBJ2-3
d_gene: TRBD2
abundance: .
len: 15
CDR3nt: TGTGCCAGCAGCGGAAGACTAGCGGCCACAGATACGCAGTATTTT
CDR3aa: CASSGRLAATDTQYF

v_gene: TRBV7-2
j_gene: TRBJ2-1
d_gene: TRBD2
abundance: many
len: 17
CDR3nt: TGTGCCAGCAGCTTATCCCAGCGTCTAGCGGACTACAATGAGCAGTTCTTC
CDR3aa: CASSLSQRLADYNEQFF

v_gene: TRBV3-1
j_gene: TRBJ2-1
d_gene: TRBD2
abundance: once
len: 15
CDR3nt: TGTGCCTTCTGTTCTCCCGGCGGGGGATACAATGAGCAGTTCTTC
CDR3aa: CAFCSPGGGYNEQFF

v_gene: TRBV20-1
j_gene: TRBJ1-5
d_gene: .
abundance: once
len: 14
CDR3nt: TGCAGTGCTAGAGATTTTAACACTAATCAGCCCCAGCATTTT
CDR3aa: CSARDFNTNQPQHF

v_gene: TRBV5-1
j_gene: TRBJ2-3
d_gene: .
abundance: many
len: 15
CDR3nt: TGCGCCAGCAGCTTGTTTAGTTCCGGCACAGATACGCAGTATTTT
CDR3aa: CASSLFSSGTDTQYF

v_gene: TRBV7-8
j_gene: TRBJ2-1
d_gene: TRBD2
abundance: few
len: 16
CDR3nt: TGTGCCAGCAGCTCAACTAGCGGGGGGCCCTACAATGAGCAGTTCTTC
CDR3aa: CASSSTSGGPYNEQFF

v_gene: TRBV6-5
j_gene: TRBJ1-2
d_gene: .
abundance: .
len: 15
CDR3nt: TGTGCCAGCAGTTACTCGAGGATCCAAAACTATGGCTACACCTTC
CDR3aa: CASSYSRIQNYGYTF

v_gene: TRBV12-3/TRBV12-4
j_gene: TRBJ1-1
d_gene: .
abundance: few
len: 12
CDR3nt: TGTGCCAGCAGTACCTTAGGGGAGCGAGCTTTCTTT
CDR3aa: CASSTLGERAFF

v_gene: TRBV15
j_gene: TRBJ2-3
d_gene: TRBD1
abundance: many
len: 14
CDR3nt: TGTGCCACCAGCAGAGATCAACAGGGGATTATTCAGTATTTT
CDR3aa: CATSRDQQGIIQYF

v_gene: TRBV6-1
j_gene: TRBJ1-2
d_gene: TRBD1
abundance: .
len: 15
CDR3nt: TGTGCCAGCAATAGCCGGGACAGGCTTACCTATGGCTACACCTTC
CDR3aa: CASNSRDRLTYGYTF

v_gene: TRBV12-3/TRBV12-4
j_gene: TRBJ1-5
d_gene: .
abundance: .
len: 15
CDR3nt: TGTGCCAGCAGCCCCCCCCCTTATAGCAATCAGCCCCAGCATTTT
CDR3aa: CASSPPPYSNQPQHF

v_gene: TRBV6-2/TRBV6-3
j_gene: TRBJ2-2
d_gene: TRBD2
abundance: .
len: 12
CDR3nt: TGTGCCAGCAGTCGGACTAGGTCGTTACTGTTTTTT
CDR3aa: CASSRTRSLLFF

v_gene: TRBV5-1
j_gene: TRBJ1-4
d_gene: .
abundance: few
len: 15
CDR3nt: TGCGCCAGCAGCTTGGCCGGAGGGATGAATGAAAAACTGTTTTTT
CDR3aa: CASSLAGGMNEKLFF

v_gene: TRBV11-1
j_gene: TRBJ1-1
d_gene: .
abundance: .
len: 17
CDR3nt: TGTGCCAGCAGCCCGACGGTGGGGCCGTCTATGAACACTGAAGCTTTCTTT
CDR3aa: CASSPTVGPSMNTEAFF

v_gene: TRBV5-1
j_gene: TRBJ1-2
d_gene: TRBD1
abundance: .
len: 14
CDR3nt: TGCGCCAGCAGCGCAAACCAGGGGGCGCGAGGCTACACCTTC
CDR3aa: CASSANQGARGYTF

v_gene: TRBV11-2
j_gene: TRBJ1-6
d_gene: .
abundance: .
len: 16
CDR3nt: TGTGCCAGCAGCCCACTTTCAAGGGCCGCGGGTTCACCCCTCCACTTT
CDR3aa: CASSPLSRAAGSPLHF

v_gene: TRBV5-1
j_gene: TRBJ2-3
d_gene: TRBD2
abundance: many
len: 15
CDR3nt: TGCGCCAGCAGCCTACGGACTAGCGGGGGGACGACGCAGTATTTT
CDR3aa: CASSLRTSGGTTQYF

v_gene: TRBV5-6
j_gene: TRBJ2-1
d_gene: .
abundance: .
len: 13
CDR3nt: TGTGCCAGCAGCTGGGGCTCGGGCGGTGAGCAGTTCTTC
CDR3aa: CASSWGSGGEQFF

v_gene: TRBV5-1
j_gene: TRBJ2-5
d_gene: .
abundance: few
len: 13
CDR3nt: TGCGCCAGCAGCGGTTCCCCTGGGGAGACCCAGTACTTC
CDR3aa: CASSGSPGETQYF

v_gene: TRBV19
j_gene: TRBJ2-5
d_gene: TRBD2
abundance: few
len: 18
CDR3nt: TGTGCCAGTAGTACGGTGAGACTAGCGGGGGGCCTACAAGAGACCCAGTACTTC
CDR3aa: CASSTVRLAGGLQETQYF

v_gene: TRBV5-5
j_gene: TRBJ2-2
d_gene: .
abundance: many
len: 15
CDR3nt: TGTGCCAGCAGCTCCCAGGTGTCAGAGACCGGGGAGCTGTTTTTT
CDR3aa: CASSSQVSETGELFF

v_gene: TRBV28
j_gene: TRBJ1-1
d_gene: TRBD1
abundance: few
len: 15
CDR3nt: TGTGCCAGCAGCGTCGACAGGGGTGGAAAAACTGAAGCTTTCTTT
CDR3aa: CASSVDRGGKTEAFF

v_gene: TRBV6-2/TRBV6-3
j_gene: TRBJ2-1
d_gene: TRBD1
abundance: few
len: 14
CDR3nt: TGTGCCAGCAGGATCGGGACAGGGGGCGATGAGCAGTTCTTC
CDR3aa: CASRIGTGGDEQFF

v_gene: TRBV12-3/TRBV12-4
j_gene: TRBJ1-1
d_gene: TRBD1
abundance: many
len: 16
CDR3nt: TGTGCCAGCCTAAATGGACAGGGAGAAGGGGACACTGAAGCTTTCTTT
CDR3aa: CASLNGQGEGDTEAFF

v_gene: TRBV6-5
j_gene: TRBJ2-7
d_gene: .
abundance: once
len: 18
CDR3nt: TGTGCCAGCAGTCACCGGCAGGCGACACTACGAGATCCCTACGAGCAGTACTTC
CDR3aa: CASSHRQATLRDPYEQYF

v_gene: TRBV4-3
j_gene: TRBJ1-2
d_gene: .
abundance: many
len: 14
CDR3nt: TGCGCCAGCAGCCAAGATCACGACTCCTATGGCTACACCTTC
CDR3aa: CASSQDHDSYGYTF

v_gene: TRBV18
j_gene: TRBJ1-1
d_gene: .
abundance: .
len: 15
CDR3nt: TGTGCCAGCTCACAGTTTTCCGGGTTGAACACTGAAGCTTTCTTT
CDR3aa: CASSQFSGLNTEAFF

v_gene: TRBV6-2/TRBV6-3
j_gene: TRBJ2-1
d_gene: .
abundance: few
len: 15
CDR3nt: TGTGCCAGCAGTCAGAGGGCCAGGGCCTACAATGAGCAGTTCTTC
CDR3aa: CASSQRARAYNEQFF

v_gene: TRBV7-2
j_gene: TRBJ1-2
d_gene: .
abundance: .
len: 15
CDR3nt: TGTGCCAGCAGCTTAGACATGGAGGGATCGGATGGCTACACCTTC
CDR3aa: CASSLDMEGSDGYTF

v_gene: TRBV18
j_gene: TRBJ2-1
d_gene: TRBD2
abundance: .
len: 17
CDR3nt: TGTGCCAGCTCACCACCAACTAGCGGGGGGGATTACAATGAGCAGTTCTTC
CDR3aa: CASSPPTSGGDYNEQFF

v_gene: TRBV13
j_gene: TRBJ1-1
d_gene: .
abundance: .
len: 13
CDR3nt: TGTGCCAGCACCCCGCACCCGAACACTGAAGCTTTCTTT
CDR3aa: CASTPHPNTEAFF

v_gene: TRBV5-6
j_gene: TRBJ2-2
d_gene: .
abundance: few
len: 15
CDR3nt: TGTGCCACCTGCAGGAGCCCAACGAACACCGGGGAGCTGTTTTTT
CDR3aa: CATCRSPTNTGELFF

v_gene: TRBV11-2
j_gene: TRBJ2-7
d_gene: TRBD2
abundance: .
len: 19
CDR3nt: TGTGCCAGCAGCTTATATGGACTGCGGGCGGGGGGAAAGTCCAGCGCGCAGTACTTC
CDR3aa: CASSLYGLRAGGKSSAQYF

v_gene: TRBV4-1
j_gene: TRBJ2-5
d_gene: TRBD2
abundance: .
len: 17
CDR3nt: TGCGCCAGCAGCCAAGGACTAGCGGGGGGACTTCAAGAGACCCAGTACTTC
CDR3aa: CASSQGLAGGLQETQYF

v_gene: TRBV12-5
j_gene: TRBJ1-1
d_gene: .
abundance: .
len: 13
CDR3nt: TGTGCTAGTGGTTTGTCCTGGAACACTGAAGCTTTCTTT
CDR3aa: CASGLSWNTEAFF

v_gene: TRBV12-3/TRBV12-4
j_gene: TRBJ2-2
d_gene: .
abundance: few
len: 13
CDR3nt: TGTGCCAGCAGCCTTAATTGGCCCGGGGAGCTGTTTTTT
CDR3aa: CASSLNWPGELFF

v_gene: TRBV5-1
j_gene: TRBJ1-1
d_gene: .
abundance: few
len: 16
CDR3nt: TGCGCCAGCAGCTGGGGAACCGGGTCTGGGGACACTGAAGCTTTCTTT
CDR3aa: CASSWGTGSGDTEAFF

v_gene: TRBV7-8
j_gene: TRBJ2-7
d_gene: .
abundance: many
len: 16
CDR3nt: TGTGCCAGCAGCTTAGCGGGACGGGGGCCAACCTACGAGCAGTACTTC
CDR3aa: CASSLAGRGPTYEQYF